The sequence of this T cell receptor beta chain was determined in a study of T cells in pancreatic ductal adenocarcinoma. Assay used: immunoSEQ multiplex PCR; TCRdb lists only in-frame clones, some missing. Altogether some 5,400 clones are present, approximately 67% being singletons, with the ten largest covering over 8.5%. V shed 2 bases, J shed 4 bases, and the junction held 8 bases outside the gene matches. The CDR3 spans 18 residues. Germline V gene sequence: CDR1 KGHSH, CDR2 LQKENI. Remarks on this clone: The antigen is unknown.

General observations from the study: Blood clonality (about 0.07) did not differ significantly from tumor (about 0.112). This surgical cohort overrepresents the minority presenting with early-stage disease. Tumors hold more CD45RO+ effector T cells, which may bias toward lower diversity. Compared with tumor, blood showed more total productive templates and roughly 8-fold more clonotypes.

The selected patients with pancreatic ductal adenocarcinoma had surgery but no neoadjuvant therapy. The chain couples TRBV18 to TRBJ2-2; 12 bases match TRBD2. The specimen sequenced was pancreatic tumor tissue. The receptor was isolated from a human donor with pancreatic ductal adenocarcinoma. CDR3 region: CASSPETSGGFVTGELFF. DNA of the CDR3: TGTGCCAGCTCACCAGAGACTAGCGGGGGATTCGTCACCGGGGAGCTGTTTTTT.